The source of this T cell receptor (beta chain) is a study of regulatory T cells in long-lasting Graves disease. This clonotype has only a few counts. After removal of 4 bases from V and 2 bases from J, the junction contained 4 bases not matched to a gene. This CDR3 has 16 amino acids. The germline gives CDR1 SGDLS, CDR2 YYNGEE. Relying on iRepertoire HTBI primers and Arm-PCR of CDR3 regions, the team built TCR beta libraries. Via MiXCR, TCRdb re-called the multiplex PCR reads, giving one row per CDR3 protein. The sample shows about 470,000 distinct CDR3 sequences, 14% to 15% of them seen only once. Time point given: newly diagnosed GD, antithyroid drugs for less than 3 months. Preparation of the TCR library used RNA extracted from PBMCs. Patients with Graves' disease were diagnosed by American Thyroid Association guidelines. In addition, the sample was reused for a study of T cells in Graves' hyperthyroidism and ophthalmopathy. That study reports: Primed by the HTBI set, a first-round RT-PCR was run on the TCR CDR3.

The sequence was collected from a woman in her 30s with Graves disease. Sequenced material: peripheral blood mononuclear cells (PBMCs), taken at new diagnosis, from a patient treated with antithyroid drugs. V gene TRBV9 combines with J gene TRBJ2-5; 14 bases are a match to TRBD2. The CDR3 region is CASSLGTSGGQETQYF. The CDR3 nucleotides are TGTGCCAGCAGCCTAGGGACTAGCGGGGGACAAGAGACCCAGTACTTC. The full variable domain, completed using reference TRBV9 and TRBJ2-5, is DSGVTQTPKHLITATGQRVTLRCSPRSGDLSVYWYQQSLDQGLQFLIQYYNGEERAKGNILERFSAQQFPDLHSELNLSSLELGDSALYFCASSLGTSGGQETQYFGPGTRLLVL.